This T cell receptor (beta chain) was captured in a study of blood T cells in healthy people across ages. Whole-study findings and limits: TCR beta diversity, measured per million T cells, fell in a roughly linear way with age. Naive CD4+ cell counts and diversity both ran higher in long-lived than in aged donors.

V was clipped by 7 bases and J by 2 bases; unmatched bases: 5. The CDR3 length is 14 residues. With regard to this clonotype: Its target is unknown.

Per sample, a minimum of 7 million PBMCs were isolated. The total RNA that was extracted per sample amounted to at least 5 micrograms. For the second PCR, which ran for about 7 to 11 cycles, a sample-barcoded 5' primer and a J-beta primer mix were used. TCRdb reanalysed the 5' RACE reads using MiXCR and keeps one entry per CDR3 protein. This table has over a million distinct CDR3 sequences, roughly two fifths appearing once. The sequence was obtained from a woman under 30 in good health. Sequencing was performed on blood. V gene TRBV12-3 or TRBV12-4 combines with J gene TRBJ1-5; TRBD1 aligns across 7 bases. CDR3 DNA: TGTGCCAGCACCCCGGGACAGCGCAATCAGCCCCAGCATTTT. This gives the protein CASTPGQRNQPQHF.